These T cell receptor beta chains were read from a single sample in a study of OX40 agonist ivuxolimab in advanced cancers. Clones were sequenced by immunoSEQ multiplex PCR, and TCRdb holds only the in-frame ones, with some missing. Found here are just over 60,000 clones, 92% of them singletons; the top ten hold about 0.59%. The input for sequencing was CD4+ or CD8+ T cells sorted from blood, taken in a trial of the OX40 agonist ivuxolimab. All receptors derive from an adult with an advanced solid tumor such as melanoma, head and neck, liver or kidney cancer. The CDR3 runs from the conserved cysteine through the conserved F or W. Each record gives: clone size, D gene, V gene, J gene, CDR3 length, CDR3 protein, CDR3 DNA. D genes are given only for firm matches. Size values are once, few and many counts, or a class for expanded clones, and some rows have none.

>-|-|TRBV10-2|TRBJ1-2|13
CASSDGRNYGYTF
TGCGCCAGCAGTGATGGTCGGAACTATGGCTACACCTTC
>-|-|TRBV6-6|TRBJ1-4|10
CAASKEKLFF
TGTGCCGCGAGTAAAGAAAAACTGTTTTTT
>-|TRBD2|TRBV6-1|TRBJ2-7|15
CASRPSGGMSYEQYF
TGTGCCAGCAGACCTAGCGGGGGTATGTCCTACGAGCAGTACTTC
>-|TRBD2|TRBV11-2|TRBJ2-5|16
CASSLGIAGTGETQYF
TGTGCCAGCAGCTTAGGGATAGCGGGGACTGGAGAGACCCAGTACTTC
>-|TRBD1|TRBV5-4|TRBJ2-7|14
CASSSDRERGEQYF
TGTGCCAGCAGCTCCGACAGGGAGAGAGGGGAGCAGTACTTC
>-|TRBD1|TRBV27|TRBJ1-4|15
CASKQGPPSQEKLFF
TGTGCCAGCAAACAGGGGCCACCGTCCCAAGAAAAACTGTTTTTT
>-|TRBD2|TRBV27|TRBJ2-3|14
CASSKAGGPNTQYF
TGTGCCAGCAGCAAAGCGGGAGGGCCTAATACGCAGTATTTT
>once|TRBD1|TRBV2|TRBJ1-2|13
CASQESTGDGYTF
TGTGCCAGTCAAGAATCGACAGGGGACGGCTACACCTTC
>-|-|TRBV5-1|TRBJ2-1|15
CASSLTGGLPNEQFF
TGCGCCAGCAGCTTGACTGGAGGGTTGCCGAATGAGCAGTTCTTC
>-|TRBD1|TRBV10-3|TRBJ1-1|14
CAISAGQGNTEAFF
TGTGCCATCAGTGCGGGACAGGGAAACACTGAAGCTTTCTTT
>-|TRBD2|TRBV7-8|TRBJ2-1|16
CASSLYRREGRNEQFF
TGTGCCAGCAGCTTGTACAGGCGGGAGGGCCGGAATGAGCAGTTCTTC
>-|-|TRBV9|TRBJ1-2|14
CASTPGRANYGYTF
TGTGCCAGCACCCCAGGGAGGGCTAACTATGGCTACACCTTC
>-|TRBD1|TRBV5-8|TRBJ1-6|14
CASSLGRGLSPLHF
TGTGCCAGCAGCTTGGGCAGGGGGCTTTCACCCCTCCACTTT
>-|TRBD1|TRBV6-1|TRBJ1-1|15
CASKETGNNLSEAFF
TGTGCCAGCAAGGAGACAGGGAATAACTTATCTGAAGCTTTCTTT
>-|TRBD1|TRBV7-7|TRBJ2-2|16
CASSQTGGGNTGELFF
TGTGCTAGCAGTCAAACAGGGGGCGGTAACACCGGGGAGCTGTTTTTT
>-|-|TRBV10-3|TRBJ2-6|13
CAISDGGANVLTF
TGTGCCATCAGTGATGGTGGGGCCAACGTCCTGACTTTC
>-|-|TRBV6-5|TRBJ1-2|13
CASTQSEGRGYTF
TGTGCCAGCACCCAGAGCGAGGGTCGGGGCTACACCTTC
>-|-|TRBV2|TRBJ2-7|12
CASMGTSYEQYF
TGTGCCAGCATGGGGACAAGCTACGAGCAGTACTTC
>-|-|TRBV6-6|TRBJ2-7|13
CASSLSGTYEQYF
TGTGCCAGCAGTTTAAGCGGAACCTACGAGCAGTACTTC
>-|-|TRBV5-4|TRBJ2-4|14
CASSLGLAQNIQYF
TGTGCCAGCAGCTTGGGGCTAGCTCAAAACATTCAGTACTTC
>-|TRBD2|TRBV19|TRBJ2-7|16
CASSIGASGGVYEQYF
TGTGCCAGTAGTATAGGCGCTAGCGGGGGTGTTTACGAGCAGTACTTC
>-|-|TRBV7-6|TRBJ1-3|18
CASSYRILGVVPGNTIYF
TGTGCCAGCAGCTATCGGATACTTGGGGTAGTTCCTGGAAACACCATATATTTT
>-|-|TRBV11-2|TRBJ1-2|13
CASSSQGGDGYTF
TGTGCCAGCAGCTCCCAGGGAGGTGATGGCTACACCTTC
>-|-|TRBV11-3|TRBJ2-3|13
CASSPYRVNTQYF
TGTGCCAGCAGCCCCTATAGGGTAAATACGCAGTATTTT
>-|-|TRBV6-5|TRBJ2-1|12
CASSRGTNEQFF
TGTGCCAGCAGCCGCGGAACCAATGAGCAGTTCTTC
>-|TRBD1|TRBV18|TRBJ2-7|13
CASSAGTDYEQYF
TGTGCCAGCTCTGCCGGGACAGACTACGAGCAGTACTTC
>-|TRBD1|TRBV6-5|TRBJ2-7|13
CASTPDRGYEQYF
TGTGCCAGCACCCCGGACAGGGGCTACGAGCAGTACTTC
>-|-|TRBV18|TRBJ1-6|18
CASSRGTPGSSYNSPLHF
TGTGCCAGCTCACGCGGGACACCCGGCAGCTCCTATAATTCACCCCTCCACTTT
>-|-|TRBV7-6|TRBJ1-1|13
CASSLGQNTEAFF
TGTGCCAGCAGCTTAGGACAGAACACTGAAGCTTTCTTT
>-|-|TRBV11-2|TRBJ2-1|15
CASRPQGFSYNEQFF
TGTGCCAGCAGACCTCAGGGCTTTTCCTACAATGAGCAGTTCTTC
>-|-|TRBV6-1|TRBJ2-6|14
CASSRGAGANVLTF
TGTGCCAGCAGTAGGGGGGCTGGGGCCAACGTCCTGACTTTC
>-|-|TRBV12-2|TRBJ1-6|16
CASRLSRGGRSSPLHF
TGTGCAAGTCGCTTATCGAGGGGAGGACGGAGTTCACCCCTCCACTTT
>-|TRBD2|TRBV7-3|TRBJ2-1|16
CASSRSPQTSMNEQFF
TGTGCCAGCAGCCGCTCACCCCAGACTAGCATGAATGAGCAGTTCTTC
>-|-|TRBV6-6|TRBJ2-3|15
CASSYSASSTDTQYF
TGTGCCAGCAGTTACTCAGCCAGCTCCACAGATACGCAGTATTTT
>once|TRBD2|TRBV30|TRBJ2-3|16
CACENTRREMPDTQYF
TGTGCCTGTGAAAATACCCGGCGGGAGATGCCAGATACGCAGTATTTT
>once|-|TRBV10-1|TRBJ2-5|14
CASSSEGAGGTQYF
TGCGCCAGCAGTAGCGAGGGGGCCGGGGGAACCCAGTACTTC
>once|-|TRBV5-1|TRBJ2-5|12
CASSLASETQYF
TGCGCCAGCAGCTTAGCGAGTGAGACCCAGTACTTC
>once|-|TRBV7-3|TRBJ2-1|15
CASSSLGSSYNEQFF
TGTGCCAGCAGCTCTCTAGGGAGCTCCTACAATGAGCAGTTCTTC
>-|TRBD1|TRBV5-6|TRBJ2-7|17
CASSLRGTGSLRYEQYF
TGTGCCAGCAGCTTGCGCGGGACAGGAAGTCTGCGGTACGAGCAGTACTTC
>-|-|TRBV7-3|TRBJ2-1|17
CASSLRVGAGVYNEQFF
TGTGCCAGCAGCTTAAGGGTCGGAGCGGGCGTATACAATGAGCAGTTCTTC
>-|TRBD1|TRBV11-2|TRBJ1-1|16
CASSLGAGGPDTEAFF
TGTGCCAGCAGCTTAGGGGCAGGGGGCCCCGACACTGAAGCTTTCTTT
>-|TRBD1|TRBV11-2|TRBJ2-1|16
CASSPGRTGQNNEQFF
TGTGCCAGCAGCCCCGGCCGGACAGGGCAGAACAATGAGCAGTTCTTC
>-|TRBD1|TRBV10-3|TRBJ2-7|14
CAISVAGTGREQYF
TGTGCCATCAGTGTAGCCGGGACAGGGAGGGAGCAGTACTTC
>once|-|TRBV6-6|TRBJ2-5|11
CASSHQETQYF
TGTGCCAGCAGTCACCAAGAGACCCAGTACTTC
>-|TRBD2|TRBV19|TRBJ2-5|16
CASSPLGLAGQETQYF
TGTGCCAGTAGTCCCCTTGGGCTAGCGGGACAAGAGACCCAGTACTTC
>-|-|TRBV5-6|TRBJ2-5|15
CASILSGLGVGTQYF
TGTGCCAGCATCCTCTCGGGACTCGGCGTAGGGACCCAGTACTTC